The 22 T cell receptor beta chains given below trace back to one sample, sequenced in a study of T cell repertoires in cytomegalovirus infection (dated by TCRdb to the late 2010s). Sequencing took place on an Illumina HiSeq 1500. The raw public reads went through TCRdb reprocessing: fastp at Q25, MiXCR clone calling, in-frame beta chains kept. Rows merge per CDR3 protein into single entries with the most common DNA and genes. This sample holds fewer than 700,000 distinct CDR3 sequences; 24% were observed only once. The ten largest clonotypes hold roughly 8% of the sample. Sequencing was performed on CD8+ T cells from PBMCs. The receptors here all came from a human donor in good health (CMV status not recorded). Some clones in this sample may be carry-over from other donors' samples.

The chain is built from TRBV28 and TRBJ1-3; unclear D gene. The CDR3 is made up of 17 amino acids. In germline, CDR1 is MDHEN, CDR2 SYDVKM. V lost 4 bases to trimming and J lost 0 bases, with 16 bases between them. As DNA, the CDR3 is TGTGCCAGCAGTTCCCCGTTGGCGGACTACTCTGGAAACACCATATATTTT. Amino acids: CASSSPLADYSGNTIYF.

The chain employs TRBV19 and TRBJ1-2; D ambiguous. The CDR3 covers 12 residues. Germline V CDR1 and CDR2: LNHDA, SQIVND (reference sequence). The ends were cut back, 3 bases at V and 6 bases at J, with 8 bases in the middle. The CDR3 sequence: CASSIGANGYTF. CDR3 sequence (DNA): TGTGCCAGTAGTATTGGTGCGAATGGCTACACCTTC.

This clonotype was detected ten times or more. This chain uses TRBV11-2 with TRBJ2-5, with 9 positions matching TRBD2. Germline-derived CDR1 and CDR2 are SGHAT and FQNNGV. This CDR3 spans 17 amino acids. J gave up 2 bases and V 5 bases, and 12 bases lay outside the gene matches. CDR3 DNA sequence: TGTGCCAGCAGCCCCGTTCGAGCGGGGGGAATTCAAGAGACCCAGTACTTC. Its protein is CASSPVRAGGIQETQYF.

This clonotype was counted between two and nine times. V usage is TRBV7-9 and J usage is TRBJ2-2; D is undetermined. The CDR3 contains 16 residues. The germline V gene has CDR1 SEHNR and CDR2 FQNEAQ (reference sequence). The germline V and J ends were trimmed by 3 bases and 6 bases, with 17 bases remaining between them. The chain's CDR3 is CASSFGNSNRAGELFF. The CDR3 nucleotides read TGTGCCAGCAGCTTTGGTAACAGTAATCGCGCCGGGGAGCTGTTTTTT. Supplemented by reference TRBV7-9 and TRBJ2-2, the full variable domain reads DTGVSQNPRHKITKRGQNVTFRCDPISEHNRLYWYRQTLGQGPEFLTYFQNEAQLEKSRLLSDRFSAERPKGSFSTLEIQRTEQGDSAMYLCASSFGNSNRAGELFFGEGSRLTVL.

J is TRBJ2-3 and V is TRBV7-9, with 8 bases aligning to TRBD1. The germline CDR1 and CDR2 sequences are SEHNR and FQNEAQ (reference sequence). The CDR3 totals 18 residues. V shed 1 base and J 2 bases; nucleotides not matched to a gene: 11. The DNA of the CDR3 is TGTGCCAGCAGCTTAGGATGGACAGGGACGGAGAACACAGATACGCAGTATTTT. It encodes CASSLGWTGTENTDTQYF.

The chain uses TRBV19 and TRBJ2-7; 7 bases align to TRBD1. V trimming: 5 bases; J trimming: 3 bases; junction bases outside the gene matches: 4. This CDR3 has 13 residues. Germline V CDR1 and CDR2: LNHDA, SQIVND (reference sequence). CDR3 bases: TGTGCCAGTAGTTCACAGGGGCGCTACGAGCAGTACTTC. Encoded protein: CASSSQGRYEQYF.

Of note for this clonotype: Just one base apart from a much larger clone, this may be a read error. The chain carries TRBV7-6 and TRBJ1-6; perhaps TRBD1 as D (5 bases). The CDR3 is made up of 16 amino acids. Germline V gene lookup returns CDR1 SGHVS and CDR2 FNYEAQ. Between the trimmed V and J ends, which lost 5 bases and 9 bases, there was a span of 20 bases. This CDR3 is CASSTSLGEVTSPLHF. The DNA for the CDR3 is TGTGCCAGCAGCACCTCCCTGGGGGAGGTTACTTCACCCCTCCACTTT.

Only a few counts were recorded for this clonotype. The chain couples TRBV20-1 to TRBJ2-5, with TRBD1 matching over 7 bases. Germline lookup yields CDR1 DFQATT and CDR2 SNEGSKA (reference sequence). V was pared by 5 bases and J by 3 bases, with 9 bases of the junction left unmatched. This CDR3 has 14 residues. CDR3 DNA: TGCAGTGCTGGAACAGGGGCGTCAAAAGAGACCCAGTACTTC. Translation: CSAGTGASKETQYF.

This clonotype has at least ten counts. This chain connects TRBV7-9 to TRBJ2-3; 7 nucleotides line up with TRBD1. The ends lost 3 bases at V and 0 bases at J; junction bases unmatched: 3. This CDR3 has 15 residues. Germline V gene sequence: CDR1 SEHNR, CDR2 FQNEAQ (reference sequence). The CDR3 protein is CASSFGTVSTDTQYF. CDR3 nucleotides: TGTGCCAGCAGCTTCGGGACAGTTAGCACAGATACGCAGTATTTT.

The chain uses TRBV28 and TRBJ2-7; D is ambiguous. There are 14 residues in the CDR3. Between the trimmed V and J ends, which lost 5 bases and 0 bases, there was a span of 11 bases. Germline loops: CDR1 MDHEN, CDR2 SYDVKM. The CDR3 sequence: CASSQQLSSYEQYV. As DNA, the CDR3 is TGTGCCAGCAGTCAGCAGCTTAGCTCCTACGAGCAGTACGTC.

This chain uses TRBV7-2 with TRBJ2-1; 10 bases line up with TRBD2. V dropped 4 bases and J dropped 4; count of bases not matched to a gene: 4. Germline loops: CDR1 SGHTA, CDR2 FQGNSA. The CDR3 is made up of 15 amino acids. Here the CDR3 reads CASSYLAGEYNEQFF. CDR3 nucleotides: TGTGCCAGCAGCTACCTAGCGGGGGAATACAATGAGCAGTTCTTC.

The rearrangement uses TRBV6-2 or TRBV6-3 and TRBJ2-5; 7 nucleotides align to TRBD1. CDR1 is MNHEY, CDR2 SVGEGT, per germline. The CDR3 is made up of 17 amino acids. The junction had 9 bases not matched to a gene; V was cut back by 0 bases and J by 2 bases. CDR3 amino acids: CASSYSTTGTVQETQYF. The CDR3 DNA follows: TGTGCCAGCAGTTACTCAACAACCGGGACAGTGCAAGAGACCCAGTACTTC.

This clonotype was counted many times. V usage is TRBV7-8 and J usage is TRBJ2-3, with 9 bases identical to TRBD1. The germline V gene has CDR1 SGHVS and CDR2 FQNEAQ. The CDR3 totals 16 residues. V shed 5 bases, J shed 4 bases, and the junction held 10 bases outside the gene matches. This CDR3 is CASSGHRGRFADTQYF. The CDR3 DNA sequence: TGTGCCAGCAGCGGCCACAGGGGGCGCTTCGCAGATACGCAGTATTTT.

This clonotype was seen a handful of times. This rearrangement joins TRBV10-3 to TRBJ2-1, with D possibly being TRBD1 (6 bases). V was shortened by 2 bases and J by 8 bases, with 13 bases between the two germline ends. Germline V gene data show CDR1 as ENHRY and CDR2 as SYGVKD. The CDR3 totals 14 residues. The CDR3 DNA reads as TGTGCCATCAGTGAGGACCCCCCAGGGGATGAGCAGTTCTTC. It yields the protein CAISEDPPGDEQFF.

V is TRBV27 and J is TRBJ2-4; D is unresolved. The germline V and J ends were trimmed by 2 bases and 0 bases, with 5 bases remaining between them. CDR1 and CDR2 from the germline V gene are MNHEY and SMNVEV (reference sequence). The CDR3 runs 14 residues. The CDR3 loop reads CASSLVIAKNIQYF. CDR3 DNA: TGTGCCAGCAGTTTAGTGATAGCCAAAAACATTCAGTACTTC.

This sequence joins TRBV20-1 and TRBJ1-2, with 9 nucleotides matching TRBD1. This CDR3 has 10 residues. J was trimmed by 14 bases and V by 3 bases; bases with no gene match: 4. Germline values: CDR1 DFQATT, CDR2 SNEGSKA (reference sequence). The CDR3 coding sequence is TGCAGTGCTAGCAACAGGGGGCGTACCTTC. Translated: CSASNRGRTF.

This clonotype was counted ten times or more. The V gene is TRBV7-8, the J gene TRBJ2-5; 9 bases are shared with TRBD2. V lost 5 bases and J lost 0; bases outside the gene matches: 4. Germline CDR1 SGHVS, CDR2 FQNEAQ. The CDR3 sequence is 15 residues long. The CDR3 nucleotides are TGTGCCAGCAGCCCCGGGACTAGCTACCAAGAGACCCAGTACTTC. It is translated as CASSPGTSYQETQYF. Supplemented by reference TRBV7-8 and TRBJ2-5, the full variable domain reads GAGVSQSPRYKVAKRGQDVALRCDPISGHVSLFWYQQALGQGPEFLTYFQNEAQLDKSGLPSDRFFAERPEGSVSTLKIQRTQQEDSAVYLCASSPGTSYQETQYFGPGTRLLVL.

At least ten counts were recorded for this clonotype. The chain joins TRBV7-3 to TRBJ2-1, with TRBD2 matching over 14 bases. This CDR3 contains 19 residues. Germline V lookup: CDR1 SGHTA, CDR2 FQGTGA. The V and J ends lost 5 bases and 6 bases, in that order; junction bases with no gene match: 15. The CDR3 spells CASSLPPRTSGGLSNEQFF. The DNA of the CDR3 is TGTGCCAGCAGCCTACCGCCGCGGACTAGCGGGGGGCTGTCCAATGAGCAGTTCTTC.

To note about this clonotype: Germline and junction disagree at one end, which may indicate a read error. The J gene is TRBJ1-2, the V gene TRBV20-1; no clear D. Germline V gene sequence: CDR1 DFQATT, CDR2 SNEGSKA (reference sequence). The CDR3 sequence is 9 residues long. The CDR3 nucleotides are TGCAGTGCCAACTCTGGCTACACCTTC. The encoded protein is CSANSGYTF.

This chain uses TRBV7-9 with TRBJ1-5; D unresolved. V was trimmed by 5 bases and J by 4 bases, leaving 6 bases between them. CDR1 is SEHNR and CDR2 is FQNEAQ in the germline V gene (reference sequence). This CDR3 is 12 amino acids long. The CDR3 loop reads CASSDPNQPQHF. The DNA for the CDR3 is TGTGCCAGCAGCGATCCGAATCAGCCCCAGCATTTT.

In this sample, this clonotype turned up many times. The CDR3 region has the DNA TGTGCCAGCAGTTACGGCGGGGGGGCTGAGACCCAGTACTTC. It is translated as CASSYGGGAETQYF. J is TRBJ2-5 and V is TRBV6-5; TRBD2 matches at 9 bases. The V segment lost 2 bases and the J segment 5 bases; nucleotides outside the gene matches: 3. The germline V gene encodes CDR1 MNHEY and CDR2 SVGAGI. The CDR3 has 14 residues.

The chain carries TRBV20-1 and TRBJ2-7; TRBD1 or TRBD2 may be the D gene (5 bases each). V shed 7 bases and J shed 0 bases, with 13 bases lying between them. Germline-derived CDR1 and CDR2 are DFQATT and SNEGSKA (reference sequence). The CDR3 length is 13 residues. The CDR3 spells CSVGTLSSYEQYV. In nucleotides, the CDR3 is TGCAGTGTCGGGACGTTGAGCTCCTACGAGCAGTACGTC.